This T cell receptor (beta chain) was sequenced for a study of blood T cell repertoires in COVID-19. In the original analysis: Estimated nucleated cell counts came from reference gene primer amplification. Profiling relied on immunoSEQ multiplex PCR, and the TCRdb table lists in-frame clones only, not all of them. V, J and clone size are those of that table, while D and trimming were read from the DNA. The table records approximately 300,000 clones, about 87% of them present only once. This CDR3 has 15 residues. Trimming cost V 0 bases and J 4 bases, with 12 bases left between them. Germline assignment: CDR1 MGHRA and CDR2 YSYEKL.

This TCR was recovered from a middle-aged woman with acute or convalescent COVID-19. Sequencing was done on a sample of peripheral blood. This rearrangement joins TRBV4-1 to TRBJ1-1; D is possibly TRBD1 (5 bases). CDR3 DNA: TGCGCCAGCAGCCAAGAAAATAGGGGCTTCACTGAAGCTTTCTTT. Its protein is CASSQENRGFTEAFF.